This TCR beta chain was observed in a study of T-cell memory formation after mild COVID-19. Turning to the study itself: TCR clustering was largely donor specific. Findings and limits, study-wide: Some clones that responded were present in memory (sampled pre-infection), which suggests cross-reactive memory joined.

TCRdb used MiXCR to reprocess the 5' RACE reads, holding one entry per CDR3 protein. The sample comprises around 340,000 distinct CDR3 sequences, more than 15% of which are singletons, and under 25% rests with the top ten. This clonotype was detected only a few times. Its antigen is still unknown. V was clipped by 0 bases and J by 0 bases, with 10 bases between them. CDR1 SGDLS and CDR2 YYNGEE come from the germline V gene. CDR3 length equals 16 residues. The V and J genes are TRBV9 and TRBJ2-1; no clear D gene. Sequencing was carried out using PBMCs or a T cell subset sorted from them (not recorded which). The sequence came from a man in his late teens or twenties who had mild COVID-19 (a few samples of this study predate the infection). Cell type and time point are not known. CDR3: CASSVVKPSSYNEQFF. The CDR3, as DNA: TGTGCCAGCAGCGTAGTAAAGCCTAGCTCCTACAATGAGCAGTTCTTC.